This T cell receptor (beta chain) was recovered during a study of CD8 T cells in ankylosing spondylitis. Findings of the study overall: Several highly homologous variants made up a TCR beta motif, and this motif appeared characteristic of ankylosing spondylitis blood.

With molecular barcodes, quantitative 5'-RACE was used to make the TCR beta libraries. In TCRdb, the 5' RACE reads were re-called with MiXCR into one record per CDR3 protein. The sample shows about 140,000 distinct CDR3 sequences, 7.5% to 9.5% of them seen only once. This clonotype came up many times. The antigen remains unidentified. The germline V and J ends were trimmed by 3 bases and 2 bases, with 11 bases remaining between them. The length of the CDR3 is 13 residues. Germline lookup yields CDR1 DFQATT and CDR2 SNEGSKA (reference sequence). The genes are TRBV20-1 and TRBJ2-7; tentative D call: TRBD2 (5 bases). This receptor was obtained from a male donor with ankylosing spondylitis. The sample consisted of synovial fluid, either unsorted or a sorted T cell fraction (not recorded which). CDR3 sequence reads: CSASRGLPYEQYF. Written as DNA, the CDR3 is TGCAGTGCTAGTCGAGGGCTCCCCTACGAGCAGTACTTC.